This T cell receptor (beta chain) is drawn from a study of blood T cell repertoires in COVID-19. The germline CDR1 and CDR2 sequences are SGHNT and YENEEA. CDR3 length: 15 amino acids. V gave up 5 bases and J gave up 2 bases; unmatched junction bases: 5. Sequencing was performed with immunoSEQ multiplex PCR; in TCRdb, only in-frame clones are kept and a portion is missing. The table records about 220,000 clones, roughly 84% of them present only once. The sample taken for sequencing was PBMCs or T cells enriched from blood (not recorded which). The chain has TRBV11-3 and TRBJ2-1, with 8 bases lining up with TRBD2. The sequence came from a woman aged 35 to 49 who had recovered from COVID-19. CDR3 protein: CASSPPGLAYNEQFF. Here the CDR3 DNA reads TGTGCCAGCAGCCCACCGGGACTAGCCTACAATGAGCAGTTCTTC.